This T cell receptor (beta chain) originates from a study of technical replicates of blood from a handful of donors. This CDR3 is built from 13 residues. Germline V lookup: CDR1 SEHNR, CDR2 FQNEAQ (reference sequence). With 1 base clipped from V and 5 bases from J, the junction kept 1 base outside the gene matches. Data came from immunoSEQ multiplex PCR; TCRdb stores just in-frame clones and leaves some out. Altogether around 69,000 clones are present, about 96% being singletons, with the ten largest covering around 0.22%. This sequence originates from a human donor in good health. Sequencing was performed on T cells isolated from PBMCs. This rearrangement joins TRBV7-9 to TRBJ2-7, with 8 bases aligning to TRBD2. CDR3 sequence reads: CASSLGGGNEQYF. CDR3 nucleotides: TGTGCCAGCAGCTTAGGCGGGGGGAACGAGCAGTACTTC.